A single sample is the source of the 28 T cell receptor beta chains below, sequenced in a study of OX40 agonist ivuxolimab in advanced cancers. Assay: immunoSEQ multiplex PCR; the TCRdb copy retains only in-frame clones and omits some. The table has under 90,000 clones, about 85% seen once. The specimen was CD4+ or CD8+ T cells sorted from blood, collected in a trial of the OX40 agonist ivuxolimab. The receptor set was obtained from an adult with an advanced solid tumor such as melanoma, head and neck, liver or kidney cancer.

This chain uses TRBV6-5 with TRBJ1-1, with D possibly TRBD1 on 5 matching bases. The CDR3 is made up of 15 amino acids. Germline values: CDR1 MNHEY, CDR2 SVGAGI. V was cut by 6 bases and J by 1 base, with 15 bases left in between. The CDR3 protein is CASSPGGQGNTEAFF. CDR3 coding DNA: TGTGCCAGCAGCCCGGGCGGGCAGGGGAACACTGAAGCTTTCTTT.

This clone was seen more than once but under ten times. This chain connects TRBV5-1 to TRBJ1-6; D is perhaps TRBD1 (6 bases). V shed 4 bases and J shed 6 bases, with 11 bases lying between them. Germline CDR1 reads SGHRS; CDR2 reads YFSETQ. The CDR3 totals 14 residues. CDR3 sequence: CASSPGTPNSPLHF. The CDR3 DNA is TGCGCCAGCAGCCCTGGGACACCTAATTCACCCCTCCACTTT.

V is TRBV5-1 and J is TRBJ2-5; 16 bases are shared with TRBD2. V gave up 4 bases and J gave up 2 bases; unmatched junction bases: 8. This CDR3 spans 18 amino acids. CDR1 and CDR2 from the germline V gene are SGHRS and YFSETQ. The CDR3 nucleotides are TGCGCCAGCAGCCCCGGGACTAGCGGGGGGGGCCAGCAAGAGACCCAGTACTTC. This gives the protein CASSPGTSGGGQQETQYF.

The chain carries TRBV19 and TRBJ2-2; TRBD2 agrees at 15 bases. Germline CDR1 and CDR2: LNHDA and SQIVND (reference sequence). After removal of 5 bases from V and 6 bases from J, the junction contained 7 bases not matched to a gene. This CDR3 is 17 amino acids long. The CDR3 sequence: CASSLRTSGGVAGELFF. CDR3 nucleotides: TGTGCCAGTAGTCTCCGGACTAGCGGGGGGGTAGCCGGGGAGCTGTTTTTT. Full variable domain (remainder filled in from reference TRBV19 and TRBJ2-2): DGGITQSPKYLFRKEGQNVTLSCEQNLNHDAMYWYRQDPGQGLRLIYYSQIVNDFQKGDIAEGYSVSREKKESFPLTVTSAQKNPTAFYLCASSLRTSGGVAGELFFGEGSRLTVL.

This chain uses TRBV6-6 with TRBJ2-1; 7 bases match TRBD2. The V and J ends lost 10 bases and 0 bases, in that order; junction bases with no gene match: 6. Germline lookup yields CDR1 MNHNY and CDR2 SVGAGI (reference sequence). CDR3 length equals 14 residues. The CDR3 is CAIRDYSSYNEQFF. The CDR3 nucleotides are TGTGCCATCAGGGACTACAGCTCCTACAATGAGCAGTTCTTC.

On this clone: In the same sample, other DNA sequences code for this CDR3. The chain joins TRBV27 to TRBJ2-3; D gene uncertain. This CDR3 is 13 amino acids long. Between the trimmed V and J ends, which lost 2 bases and 6 bases, there was a span of 9 bases. Germline lookup yields CDR1 MNHEY and CDR2 SMNVEV (reference sequence). The CDR3 reads CASSLQDGDTQYF. The CDR3 bases are TGTGCCAGCAGTTTACAAGATGGGGATACGCAGTATTTT.

This clone appeared a few times. V usage is TRBV14 and J usage is TRBJ2-7; 11 bases align to TRBD1. CDR1 and CDR2 from the germline V gene are SGHDN and FVKESK. The CDR3 spans 14 residues. Unmatched junction bases numbered 4, after V lost 4 bases and J lost 5 bases. The CDR3 spells CASSPRDRGNEQYF. The CDR3 coding sequence is TGTGCCAGCAGCCCAAGGGACAGGGGGAACGAGCAGTACTTC.

The rearrangement uses TRBV7-9 and TRBJ2-7; a weak D match, TRBD1 (5 bases). Between the trimmed V and J ends, which lost 0 bases and 5 bases, there was a span of 8 bases. Germline V gene data show CDR1 as SEHNR and CDR2 as FQNEAQ (reference sequence). CDR3 size: 13 residues. CDR3 region: CASSLATGDEQYF. The CDR3 coding sequence is TGTGCCAGCAGCTTAGCCACAGGTGACGAGCAGTACTTC.

V and J are TRBV7-3 and TRBJ2-1; the match to TRBD2 covers 8 bases. Germline CDR1 SGHTA, CDR2 FQGTGA. The trim removed 0 bases at V and 14 bases at J, leaving 12 bases unmatched. This CDR3 is 15 amino acids long. CDR3 amino acids: CASSLTPGTGGPKFF. CDR3 sequence (DNA): TGTGCCAGCAGCTTAACCCCGGGAACGGGGGGGCCAAAGTTCTTC. Drawing the rest from reference TRBV7-3 and TRBJ2-1, the complete variable domain is GAGVSQTPSNKVTEKGKYVELRCDPISGHTALYWYRQSLGQGPEFLIYFQGTGAADDSGLPNDRFFAVRPEGSVSTLKIQRTERGDSAVYLCASSLTPGTGGPKFFGPGTRLTVL.

This chain connects TRBV15 to TRBJ1-2, with D hard to call. Trimming left V 0 bases short and J 0 bases short, with 14 bases between. The CDR3 sequence is 17 residues long. Germline CDR1 and CDR2: LNHNV and YYDKDF (reference sequence). The CDR3 bases are TGTGCCACCAGCAGAGAGAGGGAGTACCAAGCTAACTATGGCTACACCTTC. It encodes CATSREREYQANYGYTF. The variable domain in full, completed from reference TRBV15 and TRBJ1-2, reads DAMVIQNPRYQVTQFGKPVTLSCSQTLNHNVMYWYQQKSSQAPKLLFHYYDKDFNNEADTPDNFQSRRPNTSFCFLDIRSPGLGDTAMYLCATSREREYQANYGYTFGSGTRLTVV.

Only a few counts were recorded for this clone. The V and J genes are TRBV11-2 and TRBJ1-1, with TRBD1 as a possible D gene (5 bases). CDR1 and CDR2 (germline): SGHAT, FQNNGV. The CDR3 spans 15 residues. The germline V and J ends were trimmed by 1 base and 4 bases, with 13 bases remaining between them. CDR3 loop: CASSLGAGRGTEAFF. The CDR3, as DNA: TGTGCCAGCAGCTTAGGGGCGGGACGGGGCACTGAAGCTTTCTTT.

V gene TRBV7-8 combines with J gene TRBJ2-6; maybe TRBD2 (6 bases). The CDR3 is made up of 18 amino acids. Germline V lookup: CDR1 SGHVS, CDR2 FQNEAQ. Trimming pared 3 bases from V and 0 bases from J, leaving 15 bases between. The CDR3 sequence: CASSLGGSTSSGANVLTF. The CDR3 coding sequence is TGTGCCAGCAGCTTGGGGGGTTCAACTAGCTCTGGGGCCAACGTCCTGACTTTC.

The rearrangement joins TRBV5-8 to TRBJ2-7, with 7 nucleotides matching TRBD1. Germline V lookup: CDR1 SGHTS, CDR2 YDEGEE. This CDR3 contains 15 residues. V lost 2 bases and J lost 0; bases outside the gene matches: 5. CDR3 nucleotide sequence: TGTGCCAGCAGCTTAACAGGGGTTAACTCCTACGAGCAGTACTTC. Translating gives CASSLTGVNSYEQYF.

The V call is TRBV2, the J call TRBJ1-2, with no clear D. This CDR3 is built from 13 residues. CDR1 SNHLY and CDR2 FYNNEI come from the germline V gene. V dropped 4 bases and J dropped 2 bases, with 8 bases sitting between them. Written as DNA, the CDR3 is TGTGCCAGCAGTGCGGGGTTAAACTATGGCTACACCTTC. It encodes CASSAGLNYGYTF.

The V and J genes are TRBV4-1 and TRBJ1-1; D ambiguous. Trimming shortened V by 4 bases and J by 3 bases, and 12 bases separated the two germline ends. This CDR3 contains 14 residues. CDR1 is MGHRA, CDR2 YSYEKL, per germline. CDR3 amino acids: CASSPLLVDTEAFF. The DNA for the CDR3 is TGCGCCAGCAGCCCCCTTTTAGTAGACACTGAAGCTTTCTTT.

The rearrangement links TRBV9 to TRBJ2-2; perhaps TRBD1 as D (6 bases). The ends were cut back, 4 bases at V and 2 bases at J, with 12 bases in the middle. Germline V gene data show CDR1 as SGDLS and CDR2 as YYNGEE. The length of the CDR3 is 15 residues. The CDR3 DNA sequence: TGTGCCAGCAGCCCATCGGGACAAAACACCGGGGAGCTGTTTTTT. Residues: CASSPSGQNTGELFF.

In this sample, this clone turned up a few times. The V call is TRBV2, the J call TRBJ1-5; D unclear. Trimming removed 0 bases at V and 5 bases at J, with 8 bases between. This CDR3 region has 14 residues. Germline V lookup: CDR1 SNHLY, CDR2 FYNNEI. This chain's CDR3 is CASSEALGDQPQHF. DNA of the CDR3: TGTGCCAGCAGTGAAGCGCTCGGGGATCAGCCCCAGCATTTT. The full variable domain, its missing parts supplied by reference TRBV2 and TRBJ1-5, is EPEVTQTPSHQVTQMGQEVILRCVPISNHLYFYWYRQILGQKVEFLVSFYNNEISEKSEIFDDQFSVERPDGSNFTLKIRSTKLEDSAMYFCASSEALGDQPQHFGDGTRLSIL.

The chain has TRBV5-5 and TRBJ2-7; no clear D. CDR1 and CDR2 from the germline V gene are SGHKS and YYEKEE (reference sequence). CDR3 length: 11 residues. Trimming removed 4 bases from V and 2 bases from J, with 4 bases in between. As DNA, the CDR3 is TGTGCCAGCAGCGGGCCCTACGAGCAGTACGTC. Translating it yields CASSGPYEQYV.

The chain couples TRBV28 to TRBJ2-2; D is possibly TRBD2 (5 bases). Germline assignment: CDR1 MDHEN and CDR2 SYDVKM. The CDR3 spans 14 residues. The V and J ends lost 2 bases and 6 bases respectively, with 10 bases between them. CDR3 sequence (DNA): TGTGCCAGCAGTTTAGGGCGGGTAGCCGGGGAGCTGTTTTTT. This sequence encodes CASSLGRVAGELFF. Full variable domain (remainder filled in from reference TRBV28 and TRBJ2-2): DVKVTQSSRYLVKRTGEKVFLECVQDMDHENMFWYRQDPGLGLRLIYFSYDVKMKEKGDIPEGYSVSREKKERFSLILESASTNQTSMYLCASSLGRVAGELFFGEGSRLTVL.

V usage is TRBV28 and J usage is TRBJ1-1, with a possible D match to TRBD1 (5 bases). CDR1 is MDHEN, CDR2 SYDVKM, per germline. Trimming took off 5 bases at V and 1 base at J, with 11 bases between the two ends. The CDR3 covers 14 residues. This chain's CDR3 is CASSRGGKNTEAFF. The CDR3 bases are TGTGCCAGCAGTCGGGGCGGGAAGAACACTGAAGCTTTCTTT.

The chain is built from TRBV19 and TRBJ2-1; 13 positions match TRBD2. V trimming: 1 base; J trimming: 4 bases; junction bases outside the gene matches: 13. The CDR3 totals 20 residues. Germline assignment: CDR1 LNHDA and CDR2 SQIVND (reference sequence). In DNA form, the CDR3 reads TGTGCCAGTAGTATAGTGAAGGGACTAGCGGGGCGAACCGCGTACAATGAGCAGTTCTTC. Protein product: CASSIVKGLAGRTAYNEQFF.

J is TRBJ2-1 and V is TRBV2, with 8 bases aligning to TRBD2. J was trimmed by 2 bases and V by 4 bases; bases with no gene match: 4. This CDR3 contains 15 residues. CDR1 SNHLY and CDR2 FYNNEI come from the germline V gene. The DNA of the CDR3 is TGTGCCAGCAGTGGACTAGCGATAACCTACAATGAGCAGTTCTTC. Encoded protein: CASSGLAITYNEQFF.

The chain employs TRBV10-3 and TRBJ2-1; D might be TRBD1 or TRBD2, each matching 5 bases. V shed 8 bases and J shed 2 bases, with 16 bases lying between them. Germline CDR1 and CDR2: ENHRY and SYGVKD. The CDR3 is 15 amino acids. The CDR3 sequence: CAIRGTDITYNEQFF. CDR3 nucleotide sequence: TGTGCCATCCGAGGGACGGACATCACCTACAATGAGCAGTTCTTC.

The chain carries TRBV18 and TRBJ1-1; no reliable D call. Germline V gene lookup returns CDR1 KGHSH and CDR2 LQKENI. V lost 5 bases and J lost 1, with 17 bases in between. This CDR3 comprises 16 residues. CDR3 coding DNA: TGTGCCAGCTCAGAGACGAGGACGGTTGAGAACACTGAAGCTTTCTTT. Its translation: CASSETRTVENTEAFF.

The chain links TRBV4-3 to TRBJ1-3; D is uncertain. The CDR3 length is 15 residues. Trimming pared 0 bases from V and 4 bases from J, leaving 10 bases between. Germline-derived CDR1 and CDR2 are LGHNA and YSLEER. Here the CDR3 DNA reads TGCGCCAGCAGCCAAGATTCGGGCCGCGGAAACACCATATATTTT. Protein sequence: CASSQDSGRGNTIYF.

The chain carries TRBV5-1 and TRBJ2-1; D gene ambiguous. CDR3 length: 15 residues. V dropped 4 bases and J dropped 1 base, with 12 bases sitting between them. Germline V gene sequence: CDR1 SGHRS, CDR2 YFSETQ. CDR3 sequence reads: CASSPSTRSYNEQFF. In nucleotides, the CDR3 is TGCGCCAGCAGCCCTTCGACCCGGTCCTACAATGAGCAGTTCTTC.

The J gene is TRBJ1-3, the V gene TRBV18, with D unresolved. Trimming took off 6 bases at V and 0 bases at J, with 9 bases between the two ends. This CDR3 has 14 residues. The germline V gene encodes CDR1 KGHSH and CDR2 LQKENI. The DNA of the CDR3 is TGTGCCAGCTCGCGCCCTACCTCTGGAAACACCATATATTTT. The encoded protein is CASSRPTSGNTIYF.

The chain carries TRBV18 and TRBJ2-1; D gene ambiguous. This CDR3 is built from 14 residues. Per the germline V gene, CDR1 is KGHSH and CDR2 is LQKENI. V lost 3 bases and J lost 8, with 14 bases in between. The CDR3 sequence: CASSPPSRTDEQFF. For the CDR3, the DNA is TGTGCCAGCTCACCGCCTTCGAGGACCGATGAGCAGTTCTTC.